These 14 T cell receptor beta chains were sequenced from one sample in a study of blood T cell repertoires in COVID-19. Sequenced by immunoSEQ multiplex PCR; TCRdb stores in-frame clones only, minus some. The sample lists about 140,000 clones; 76% were seen once. The sample was peripheral blood. The source of these receptors is an elderly woman with active or convalescent COVID-19.

CDR3: CASSGSDRMNYEQYF. CDR3 coding DNA: TGTGCCAGCAGTGGATCCGACAGGATGAACTACGAGCAGTACTTC. The rearrangement uses TRBV28 and TRBJ2-7; a weak D match, TRBD1 (6 bases). V was cut by 5 bases and J by 3 bases, with 17 bases left in between. Germline lookup yields CDR1 MDHEN and CDR2 SYDVKM. The CDR3 sequence is 15 residues long.

The chain links TRBV18 to TRBJ2-1; TRBD1 matches at 7 bases. The CDR3 extends over 15 amino acids. Germline V lookup: CDR1 KGHSH, CDR2 LQKENI. V shed 5 bases, J shed 0 bases, and the junction held 4 bases outside the gene matches. CDR3 nucleotides: TGTGCCAGCTCAGCGACAGGGAGCTCCTACAATGAGCAGTTCTTC. Translation: CASSATGSSYNEQFF. Drawing the rest from reference TRBV18 and TRBJ2-1, the complete variable domain is NAGVMQNPRHLVRRRGQEARLRCSPMKGHSHVYWYRQLPEEGLKFMVYLQKENIIDESGMPKERFSAEFPKEGPSILRIQQVVRGDSAAYFCASSATGSSYNEQFFGPGTRLTVL.

This clone was detected a few times. The chain links TRBV7-9 to TRBJ2-7; D gene unclear. In germline, CDR1 is SEHNR, CDR2 FQNEAQ (reference sequence). The CDR3 covers 15 residues. V lost 5 bases, J lost 0 bases, and 14 bases lay in between. In DNA form, the CDR3 reads TGTGCCAGCAGCAAAATAACAGTCTTCTCCTACGAGCAGTACTTC. Encoded protein: CASSKITVFSYEQYF.

This clone was seen only a few times. This rearrangement joins TRBV6-2 or TRBV6-3 to TRBJ2-7, with 9 bases fitting TRBD1. Germline-derived CDR1 and CDR2 are MNHEY and SVGEGT. CDR3 size: 14 residues. Losses at the gene ends were 2 bases for V and 4 bases for J; bases not matched to a gene: 3. The CDR3 reads CASSYGTGRYEQYF. As DNA, the CDR3 is TGTGCCAGCAGTTACGGGACAGGGCGATACGAGCAGTACTTC.

This clone has more than one count but fewer than ten. The CDR3 DNA follows: TGTGCCAGCAGCCGACAGGGGCTGTCACCTAACTATGGCTACACCTTC. Encoded protein: CASSRQGLSPNYGYTF. The chain combines TRBV7-8 with TRBJ1-2; 8 nucleotides align to TRBD1. Germline CDR1 and CDR2: SGHVS and FQNEAQ. Unmatched junction bases numbered 8, after V lost 5 bases and J lost 0 bases. The CDR3 length is 16 residues.

The chain uses TRBV9 and TRBJ2-3; TRBD2 matches 12 bases. The CDR3 spans 19 residues. J lost 1 base, V lost 0 bases, and 9 bases had no gene match. Germline V gene sequence: CDR1 SGDLS, CDR2 YYNGEE. Written as DNA, the CDR3 is TGTGCCAGCAGCGTAGTAGGGGCCGGGACTAGCGGGCGCACAGATACGCAGTATTTT. Its translation: CASSVVGAGTSGRTDTQYF.

This clone has just a few counts. J is TRBJ1-4 and V is TRBV4-2; 7 bases align to TRBD1. CDR1 LGHNA and CDR2 YNFKEQ come from the germline V gene. The CDR3 has 16 amino acids. Trimming took 3 bases from V and 3 from J; bases not matched to a gene: 7. Here the CDR3 reads CASSQDWDRPNEKLFF. DNA of the CDR3: TGTGCCAGCAGCCAGGATTGGGACAGACCTAATGAAAAACTGTTTTTT.

The V gene is TRBV4-1, the J gene TRBJ2-7; 8 positions agree with TRBD1. Germline CDR1 reads MGHRA; CDR2 reads YSYEKL. Trimming at V came to 5 bases and at J to 0 bases, leaving 12 bases not matched to a gene. The CDR3 has 17 residues. Here the CDR3 reads CASSFTPRTGFSYEQYF. The CDR3 region has the DNA TGCGCCAGCAGCTTTACACCTCGGACAGGGTTCTCCTACGAGCAGTACTTC.

This chain uses TRBV9 with TRBJ2-1, with 7 bases aligning to TRBD1. Germline CDR1 reads SGDLS; CDR2 reads YYNGEE. The ends lost 4 bases at V and 6 bases at J; junction bases unmatched: 10. The CDR3 loop spans 15 amino acids. CDR3 amino acids: CASSITGAQGNEQFF. The DNA of the CDR3 is TGTGCCAGCAGCATTACAGGGGCGCAGGGCAATGAGCAGTTCTTC.

The rearrangement joins TRBV19 to TRBJ2-3; TRBD2 matches 8 bases. This CDR3 comprises 15 residues. Looked up from germline, CDR1 is LNHDA and CDR2 is SQIVND (reference sequence). After removal of 8 bases from V and 0 bases from J, the junction contained 7 bases not matched to a gene. CDR3: CASLKRGGSTDTQYF. The CDR3 DNA is TGTGCCAGTCTGAAACGGGGGGGCAGCACAGATACGCAGTATTTT.

CDR3 DNA sequence: TGTGCCAGTAAAGGGACAGCTCATAGCAATCAGCCCCAGCATTTT. It codes for CASKGTAHSNQPQHF. V gene TRBV19 combines with J gene TRBJ1-5, with 7 bases aligning to TRBD1. The V gene's germline CDR1 is LNHDA and CDR2 SQIVND (reference sequence). V lost 7 bases to trimming and J lost 0 bases; unmatched junction nucleotides: 6. This CDR3 contains 15 residues.

V gene TRBV7-3 combines with J gene TRBJ2-3; D not resolved. Germline CDR1 reads SGHTA; CDR2 reads FQGTGA. The CDR3 sequence is 14 residues long. The ends were cut back, 1 base at V and 2 bases at J, with 7 bases in the middle. CDR3 DNA: TGTGCCAGCAGCTTAAATCCTAACACAGATACGCAGTATTTT. Translating it yields CASSLNPNTDTQYF. Filled out from reference TRBV7-3 and TRBJ2-3, the complete variable domain reads GAGVSQTPSNKVTEKGKYVELRCDPISGHTALYWYRQSLGQGPEFLIYFQGTGAADDSGLPNDRFFAVRPEGSVSTLKIQRTERGDSAVYLCASSLNPNTDTQYFGPGTRLTVL.

The genes are TRBV28 and TRBJ2-1; D is undetermined. CDR1 MDHEN and CDR2 SYDVKM come from the germline V gene. V was shortened by 5 bases and J by 0 bases, with 14 bases between the two germline ends. The CDR3 contains 16 residues. This chain's CDR3 is CASSPSGGSSYNEQFF. The CDR3 DNA follows: TGTGCCAGCAGTCCCTCGGGTGGTAGCTCCTACAATGAGCAGTTCTTC.

The DNA of the CDR3 is TGTGCCAGTAGTATCCGACAGGGTTCTAACTATGGCTACACCTTC. Translation: CASSIRQGSNYGYTF. The V gene is TRBV19, the J gene TRBJ1-2; 7 positions agree with TRBD1. V shed 3 bases, J shed 0 bases, and the junction held 4 bases outside the gene matches. The CDR3 is 15 amino acids. Germline loops: CDR1 LNHDA, CDR2 SQIVND (reference sequence).